Listed here is a single TCR beta chain. Its antigen is not known. These data belong to a study of cytomegalovirus exposure and HLA in healthy donors. Study-wide context: An early release of data contained approximately 80 million unique TCRs, which came from HLA-typed donors. Study conclusions and caveats: A later analysis reported that several of the most significant clusters appeared to be linked to common viral pathogens, among them Epstein-Barr virus. The study had only CMV serostatus as immune exposure information. In a later analysis, TCR association rates varied by HLA locus: DRB1 most, HLA-C fewest.

The CDR3 extends over 13 amino acids. V lost 3 bases and J lost 6, with 9 bases in between. Germline V gene data show CDR1 as ENHRY and CDR2 as SYGVKD. Researchers ran the PCR with 60 Vbeta and 13 Jbeta primers. Clones were read by immunoSEQ multiplex PCR, and TCRdb kept only the in-frame ones, dropping some. This sample has some 150,000 clones, with over 60% found just once. The genes are TRBV10-3 and TRBJ2-1; TRBD2 might be the D (5 bases). The sequencing sample was made of PBMCs. The origin of this receptor is a middle-aged man in good health and CMV-seropositive. The chain's CDR3 is CAISDLASNEQFF. The CDR3 DNA reads TGTGCCATCAGTGATCTAGCTTCCAATGAGCAGTTCTTC.